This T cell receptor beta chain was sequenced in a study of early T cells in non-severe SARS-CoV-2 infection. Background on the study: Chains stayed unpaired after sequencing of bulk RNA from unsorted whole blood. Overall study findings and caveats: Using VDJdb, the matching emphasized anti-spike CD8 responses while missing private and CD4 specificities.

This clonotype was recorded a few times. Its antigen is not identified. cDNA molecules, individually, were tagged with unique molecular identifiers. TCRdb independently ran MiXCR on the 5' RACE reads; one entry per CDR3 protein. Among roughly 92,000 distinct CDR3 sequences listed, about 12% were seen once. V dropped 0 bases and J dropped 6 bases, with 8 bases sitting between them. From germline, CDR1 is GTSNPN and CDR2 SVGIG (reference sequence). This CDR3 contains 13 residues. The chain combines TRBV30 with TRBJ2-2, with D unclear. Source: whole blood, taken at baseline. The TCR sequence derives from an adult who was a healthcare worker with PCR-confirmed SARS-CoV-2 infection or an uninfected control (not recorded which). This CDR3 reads CAWSVIGPGELFF. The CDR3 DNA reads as TGTGCCTGGAGTGTAATAGGTCCCGGGGAGCTGTTTTTT.